This TCR beta chain was documented in a study of blood T cell repertoires in COVID-19. In the study overall: Donors in the United States, Italy and Spain gave samples during acute or convalescent COVID-19.

The CDR3 has 14 residues. V lost 2 bases and J 5 bases, leaving 10 bases between the germline ends. Germline V gene sequence: CDR1 KGHSH, CDR2 LQKENI. Original data processing: Reference gene primers were amplified, and this amplification served to estimate nucleated cell counts. The data were produced by immunoSEQ multiplex PCR, yet TCRdb's version contains in-frame clones alone and is incomplete. The V and J calls and clone size are taken from that table; D and trimming were inferred from the DNA. The sample records 90,000 to 120,000 clones, about 89% being singletons. This clone appeared once. This sequence originates from a human donor in a cohort sampled during active COVID-19. The V call is TRBV18, the J call TRBJ1-5; D possibly corresponds to TRBD1 (6 bases). The sequencing input was peripheral blood. Here the CDR3 DNA reads TGTGCCAGCTCACCAATGGCAGGGGATCAGCCCCAGCATTTT. This gives the protein CASSPMAGDQPQHF.